The next 10 T cell receptor beta chains were all read from a single sample in a study of T cell responses to AZD1222 COVID-19 vaccine. TCRdb keeps only in-frame clones here, not all; method: immunoSEQ multiplex PCR. This sample has roughly 66,000 clones; 75% to 85% occur once, and the top ten carry approximately 5.4%. The input for sequencing was peripheral blood, taken on day 0 of AZD1222 vaccination. The receptor set was obtained from an adult in good health.

Only a few counts were recorded for this clone. The CDR3 region has the DNA TGTGCCAGCAGTGAAGAAGGGGGCAGCCCCTACGAGCAGTACTTC. As protein: CASSEEGGSPYEQYF. The rearrangement joins TRBV6-1 to TRBJ2-7, with 7 bases matching TRBD1. The junction had 5 bases not matched to a gene; V was cut back by 1 base and J by 2 bases. This CDR3 spans 15 amino acids. From germline, CDR1 is MNHNS and CDR2 SASEGT.

The chain couples TRBV5-6 to TRBJ2-5; D unresolved. The germline V gene has CDR1 SGHDT and CDR2 YYEEEE. The CDR3 is 13 residues long. V lost 1 base and J 0 bases, leaving 4 bases between the germline ends. For the CDR3, the DNA is TGTGCCAGCAGCTTGCTAGACCAAGAGACCCAGTACTTC. As protein: CASSLLDQETQYF. The variable domain in full, with the rest retrieved from reference TRBV5-6 and TRBJ2-5, is DAGVTQSPTHLIKTRGQQVTLRCSPKSGHDTVSWYQQALGQGPQFIFQYYEEEERQRGNFPDRFSGHQFPNYSSELNVNALLLGDSALYLCASSLLDQETQYFGPGTRLLVL.

This chain links TRBV19 with TRBJ1-1, with D possibly being TRBD1 (6 bases). The CDR3 consists of 15 residues. V lost 1 base to trimming and J lost 2 bases, with 11 bases between them. The germline V gene has CDR1 LNHDA and CDR2 SQIVND (reference sequence). CDR3 sequence: CASSIGGGGNTEAFF. The CDR3 region has the DNA TGTGCCAGTAGTATAGGGGGCGGGGGCAACACTGAAGCTTTCTTT.

The chain couples TRBV14 to TRBJ2-1; D may be TRBD2 (6 bases). The germline gives CDR1 SGHDN, CDR2 FVKESK. V dropped 0 bases and J dropped 2 bases, with 11 bases sitting between them. This CDR3 is built from 16 residues. The CDR3 DNA follows: TGTGCCAGCAGCCAAGATTGGAGGGGCGCCTACAATGAGCAGTTCTTC. It translates to CASSQDWRGAYNEQFF.

On this clone itself: Other nucleotide sequences in the sample specify the same CDR3. The chain uses TRBV19 and TRBJ2-2; D is uncertain. Looked up from germline, CDR1 is LNHDA and CDR2 is SQIVND (reference sequence). Trimming removed 9 bases at V and 2 bases at J, with 4 bases between. This CDR3 is built from 11 residues. The CDR3 DNA is TGTGCCAGCCGTAACACCGGGGAGCTGTTTTTT. Protein sequence: CASRNTGELFF.

The V and J genes are TRBV7-8 and TRBJ1-4; no definite D call. The CDR3 is 19 residues long. V was shortened by 1 base and J by 0 bases, with 18 bases between the two germline ends. The V gene's germline CDR1 is SGHVS and CDR2 FQNEAQ. For the CDR3, the DNA is TGTGCCAGCAGCTTAGGCCGCAGGACGGGAAGCGCAACTAATGAAAAACTGTTTTTT. Protein: CASSLGRRTGSATNEKLFF.

The rearrangement joins TRBV29-1 to TRBJ1-1; tentative D call: TRBD1 (5 bases). The germline V and J ends were trimmed by 5 bases and 0 bases, with 13 bases remaining between them. Germline assignment: CDR1 SQVTM and CDR2 ANQGSEA. The CDR3 loop spans 14 amino acids. The CDR3 loop is CSVQAGKLNTEAFF. The CDR3 nucleotides read TGCAGCGTTCAGGCAGGGAAACTGAACACTGAAGCTTTCTTT.

This clone was recorded a few times. CDR3 amino acids: CASSLSDPLRETQYF. The CDR3 DNA is TGTGCCAGCAGTTTATCTGACCCGCTTCGGGAGACCCAGTACTTC. The gene calls are TRBV27 and TRBJ2-5; D not resolved. CDR1 is MNHEY and CDR2 is SMNVEV in the germline V gene (reference sequence). The CDR3 runs to 15 residues. Trimming shortened V by 0 bases and J by 5 bases, and 13 bases separated the two germline ends.

This chain connects TRBV28 to TRBJ1-3; a possible D gene is TRBD1 (5 bases). CDR1 is MDHEN and CDR2 is SYDVKM in the germline V gene. This CDR3 contains 17 residues. The V end was cut by 2 bases, the J end by 0 bases, with 14 bases between. CDR3 DNA: TGTGCCAGCAGTTTAAGACACGGGACCCCCTCTGGAAACACCATATATTTT. It encodes CASSLRHGTPSGNTIYF.

This chain uses TRBV6-1 with TRBJ1-1; a possible D gene is TRBD1 (6 bases). Germline lookup yields CDR1 MNHNS and CDR2 SASEGT. V lost 3 bases and J lost 1, with 18 bases in between. The CDR3 has 17 amino acids. CDR3 amino acids: CASSDFGQRLRNTEAFF. The CDR3 bases are TGTGCCAGCAGTGATTTTGGACAGAGACTACGGAACACTGAAGCTTTCTTT.